Listed below are T cell receptor beta chains from one sample, sequenced in a study of blood T cell repertoires in COVID-19. Measured with immunoSEQ multiplex PCR; TCRdb has only the in-frame clones, and not every one. The data contain 180,000 or so clones, 85% to 90% of them seen just once; the ten biggest clones take up approximately 6.2%. Sequencing used PBMCs or T cells enriched from blood (not recorded which). The receptors derive from a man in his forties or fifties who had recovered from COVID-19. Each CDR3 is given with its conserved first and last residue. D genes are given only for firm matches. A clone size is listed for some rows: how often the clone was seen (once, few, many), or a class if it is expanded.

v_call	clone_size	j_call	d_call	cdr3_aa	cdr3_nt
TRBV28	-	TRBJ1-1	-	CATAAGWEAFF	TGTGCCACCGCAGCGGGCTGGGAAGCTTTCTTT
TRBV28	-	TRBJ2-2	TRBD1	CASRPRGQGIGELFF	TGTGCCAGCAGACCTCGGGGACAGGGGATCGGGGAGCTGTTTTTT
TRBV2	many	TRBJ1-2	-	CASSSRGQGGYTF	TGTGCCAGCAGCAGCAGGGGCCAAGGTGGCTACACCTTC
TRBV6-5	-	TRBJ1-5	-	CASRLGVNSNQPQHF	TGTGCCAGCAGGCTGGGAGTAAATAGCAATCAGCCCCAGCATTTT
TRBV5-4	-	TRBJ1-5	-	CASSLGGGNQPQHF	TGTGCCAGCAGCTTGGGGGGAGGCAATCAGCCCCAGCATTTT
TRBV3-1/TRBV3-2	-	TRBJ2-4	TRBD1	CASSQKGAQNIQYF	TGTGCCAGCAGCCAAAAGGGGGCCCAAAACATTCAGTACTTC
TRBV19	-	TRBJ1-3	-	CASSMSPGNTIYF	TGTGCCAGTAGTATGAGTCCTGGAAACACCATATATTTT
TRBV12-3/TRBV12-4	few	TRBJ2-1	-	CASSSGRGNEQFF	TGTGCCAGCAGTTCGGGCAGGGGAAATGAGCAGTTCTTC
TRBV13	-	TRBJ1-2	-	CASSLKGRLYGYTF	TGTGCCAGCAGCTTAAAGGGGAGGCTCTATGGCTACACCTTC
TRBV12-5	once	TRBJ1-1	TRBD1	CASGSGGRYGREAFF	TGTGCTAGTGGTTCAGGGGGGCGGTACGGACGGGAAGCTTTCTTT
TRBV5-4	-	TRBJ1-2	-	CASSPARGNYGYTF	TGTGCCAGCAGCCCAGCGCGGGGGAACTATGGCTACACCTTC
TRBV27	-	TRBJ2-2	TRBD2	CASSSLGSGSIRGELFF	TGTGCCAGCAGTTCCTTAGGAAGCGGGAGTATCAGAGGGGAGCTGTTTTTT
TRBV7-9	once	TRBJ1-6	-	CAVKVPGRGSPLHF	TGTGCCGTGAAAGTCCCCGGGAGGGGTTCACCCCTCCACTTT
TRBV6-5	once	TRBJ2-7	-	CASSPGGEQYF	TGTGCCAGCAGCCCCGGAGGCGAGCAGTACTTC
TRBV5-4	-	TRBJ1-2	TRBD1	CASSSGQDNYGYTF	TGTGCCAGCAGCTCGGGACAGGATAACTATGGCTACACCTTC
TRBV7-9	-	TRBJ1-2	TRBD1	CASSLRDSYGYTF	TGTGCCAGCAGCCTCCGGGACAGCTATGGCTACACCTTC
TRBV28	-	TRBJ1-1	TRBD1	CASSPPDRVNTEAFF	TGTGCCAGCAGCCCGCCGGACAGGGTGAACACTGAAGCTTTCTTT
TRBV12-5	-	TRBJ1-1	TRBD1	CASGGDRTNTEAFF	TGTGCTAGTGGGGGGGACAGGACGAACACTGAAGCTTTCTTT
TRBV5-1	-	TRBJ2-7	-	CASSLLGALSYEQYF	TGCGCCAGCAGCTTGTTGGGGGCCCTCTCCTACGAGCAGTACTTC
TRBV11-2	-	TRBJ2-5	-	CASSRGEETQYF	TGTGCCAGCAGCCGAGGCGAGGAGACCCAGTACTTC
TRBV19	-	TRBJ1-3	TRBD1	CASTQGQGGGNTIYF	TGTGCCAGTACCCAAGGACAGGGGGGAGGAAACACCATATATTTT
TRBV30	-	TRBJ2-7	TRBD1	CAWSVQRLWDRAYEQYF	TGTGCCTGGAGTGTTCAGCGACTGTGGGACAGGGCCTACGAGCAGTACTTC
TRBV5-6	once	TRBJ2-7	-	CASSRDNYEQYF	TGTGCCAGCAGCCGGGACAACTACGAGCAGTACTTC
TRBV9	once	TRBJ2-3	-	CAGSVVGRGADTQYF	TGTGCCGGCAGCGTAGTCGGCAGGGGGGCAGATACGCAGTATTTT
TRBV5-1	-	TRBJ1-4	-	CASSLVARGAPGKLFF	TGCGCCAGCAGCTTGGTCGCGCGGGGGGCACCGGGAAAACTGTTTTTT
TRBV11-2	-	TRBJ1-3	-	CASSLEAGNTIYF	TGTGCCAGCAGCTTAGAAGCCGGAAACACCATATATTTT
TRBV3-1/TRBV3-2	-	TRBJ2-7	-	CASGRDISYEQYF	TGTGCCAGCGGTCGGGATATCTCCTACGAGCAGTACTTC
TRBV2	-	TRBJ1-2	-	CASSEALSVYTF	TGTGCCAGCAGTGAAGCGCTTTCAGTCTACACCTTC
TRBV30	-	TRBJ1-2	TRBD1	CAWSLTRQGVGGYTF	TGTGCCTGGAGTCTAACCCGACAGGGCGTAGGTGGCTACACCTTC
TRBV19	-	TRBJ1-1	-	CASSIGGHQEAEAFF	TGTGCCAGTAGTATAGGAGGACACCAGGAAGCTGAAGCTTTCTTT
TRBV24-1	-	TRBJ2-2	-	CATSAPGTGELFF	TGTGCCACCAGTGCCCCCGGCACCGGGGAGCTGTTTTTT
TRBV6-5	-	TRBJ2-2	-	CASSYHQDYTGELFF	TGTGCCAGCAGTTACCACCAGGACTACACCGGGGAGCTGTTTTTT
TRBV15	-	TRBJ1-1	-	CATSRDRRENTEAFF	TGTGCCACCAGCAGAGATCGCCGGGAAAACACTGAAGCTTTCTTT
TRBV18	-	TRBJ2-7	TRBD2	CASSQPGLAGDEQYF	TGTGCCAGCTCACAACCCGGACTAGCGGGAGACGAGCAGTACTTC
TRBV7-8	-	TRBJ2-2	-	CASSFGVGLRELFF	TGTGCCAGCAGCTTCGGGGTCGGATTACGGGAGCTGTTTTTT
TRBV4-2	-	TRBJ1-2	-	CASSQEGGNYGYTF	TGTGCCAGCAGCCAAGAAGGAGGTAACTATGGCTACACCTTC
TRBV11-2	-	TRBJ2-1	TRBD2	CASSIAGGGNEQFF	TGTGCCAGCAGCATAGCGGGAGGGGGCAATGAGCAGTTCTTC